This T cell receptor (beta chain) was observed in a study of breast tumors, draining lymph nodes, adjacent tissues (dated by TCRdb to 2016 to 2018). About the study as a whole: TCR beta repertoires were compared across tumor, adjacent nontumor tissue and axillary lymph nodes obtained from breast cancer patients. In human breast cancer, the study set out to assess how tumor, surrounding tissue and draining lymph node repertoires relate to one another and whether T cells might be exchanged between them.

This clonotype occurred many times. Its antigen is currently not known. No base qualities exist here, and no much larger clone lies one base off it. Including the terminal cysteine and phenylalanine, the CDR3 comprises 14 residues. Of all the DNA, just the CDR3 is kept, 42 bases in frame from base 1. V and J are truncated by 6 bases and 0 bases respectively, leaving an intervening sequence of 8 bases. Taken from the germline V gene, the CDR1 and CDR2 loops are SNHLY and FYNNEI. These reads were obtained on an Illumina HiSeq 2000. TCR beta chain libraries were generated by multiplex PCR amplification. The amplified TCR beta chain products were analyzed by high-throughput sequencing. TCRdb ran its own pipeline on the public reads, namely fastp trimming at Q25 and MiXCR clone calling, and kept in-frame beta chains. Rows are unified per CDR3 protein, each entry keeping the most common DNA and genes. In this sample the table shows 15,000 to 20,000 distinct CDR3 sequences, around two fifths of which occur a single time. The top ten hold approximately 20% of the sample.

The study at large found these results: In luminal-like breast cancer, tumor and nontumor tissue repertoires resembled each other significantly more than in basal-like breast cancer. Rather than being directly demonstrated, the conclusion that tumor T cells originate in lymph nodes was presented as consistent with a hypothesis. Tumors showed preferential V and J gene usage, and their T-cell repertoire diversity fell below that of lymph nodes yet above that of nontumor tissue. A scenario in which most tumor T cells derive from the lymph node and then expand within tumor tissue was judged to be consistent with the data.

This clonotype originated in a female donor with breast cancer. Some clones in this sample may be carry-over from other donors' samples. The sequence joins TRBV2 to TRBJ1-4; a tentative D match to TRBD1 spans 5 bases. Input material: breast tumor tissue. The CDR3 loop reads CASRTQATNEKLFF. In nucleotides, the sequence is TGTGCCAGCAGAACACAGGCAACTAATGAAAAACTGTTTTTT.